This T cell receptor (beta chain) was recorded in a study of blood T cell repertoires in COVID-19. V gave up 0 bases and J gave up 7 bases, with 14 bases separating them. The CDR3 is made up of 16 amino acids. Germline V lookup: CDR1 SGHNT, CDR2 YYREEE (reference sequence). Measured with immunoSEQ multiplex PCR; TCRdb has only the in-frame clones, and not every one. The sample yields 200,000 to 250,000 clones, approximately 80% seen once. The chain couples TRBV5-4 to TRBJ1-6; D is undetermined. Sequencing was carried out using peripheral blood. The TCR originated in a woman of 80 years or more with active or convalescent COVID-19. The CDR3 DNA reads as TGTGCCAGCAGCTTGGCCACGGCAGGTAGAAATTCACCCCTCCACTTT. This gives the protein CASSLATAGRNSPLHF.